Each of the 18 T cell receptor beta chains below was sequenced from the same sample in a study of cytomegalovirus exposure and HLA in healthy donors. Use of 60 Vbeta and 13 Jbeta primers characterized the PCR. TCRdb's copy holds only in-frame clones and misses some; the assay was immunoSEQ multiplex PCR. The sample consists of approximately 110,000 clones, over 9.5% of them appearing once. Material: PBMCs. All receptors come from a man aged 35-49 years in good health and CMV-seropositive.

A few counts support this clone. An end of the junction does not agree with germline; a read error may underlie this. This chain links TRBV6-5 with TRBJ2-5, with D possibly being TRBD2 (6 bases). The germline gives CDR1 MNHEY, CDR2 SVGAGI. The CDR3 length is 13 residues. The CDR3 sequence is CARSGTPRENQYF. The CDR3 DNA is TGTGCCAGATCCGGGACTCCACGGGAGAACCAGTACTTC.

V is TRBV28 and J is TRBJ2-3, with 7 bases matching TRBD1. The CDR3 is made up of 14 amino acids. V gave up 3 bases and J gave up 3 bases; unmatched junction bases: 3. Germline V CDR1 and CDR2: MDHEN, SYDVKM. This chain's CDR3 is CASSLGRGTDTQYF. In DNA, the CDR3 is TGTGCCAGCAGTTTGGGCAGGGGGACAGATACGCAGTATTTT.

This chain connects TRBV5-1 to TRBJ2-3; D gene uncertain. Trimming cost V 4 bases and J 4 bases, with 13 bases left between them. In germline, CDR1 is SGHRS, CDR2 YFSETQ. The CDR3 loop spans 14 amino acids. In DNA form, the CDR3 reads TGCGCCAGCAGCCCGCGGAGTGCCGCAGATACGCAGTATTTT. Its translation: CASSPRSAADTQYF.

This clone has more than one count but fewer than ten. The conserved closing phenylalanine or tryptophan is absent in this CDR3, likely reflecting a read error. The chain combines TRBV5-1 with TRBJ2-3; TRBD2 aligns across 8 bases. This CDR3 has 16 residues. Per germline, CDR1 SGHRS and CDR2 YFSETQ. DNA of the CDR3: TGCGAAAGCAGCTTGAGGCGGGGGGAAGAGGCAGATACGCAGTATGTT. It translates to CESSLRRGEEADTQYV.

The table lists this clone with a few counts. V is TRBV19 and J is TRBJ2-5, with TRBD2 matching over 13 bases. The germline V gene encodes CDR1 LNHDA and CDR2 SQIVND (reference sequence). Trimming cost V 5 bases and J 5 bases; bases outside gene matches: 8. The CDR3 has 16 amino acids. CDR3 sequence reads: CASSLGLAGVGETQYF. Written as DNA, the CDR3 is TGTGCCAGTAGTTTAGGACTAGCGGGAGTCGGGGAGACCCAGTACTTC.

This clone was counted only a few times. The chain is built from TRBV9 and TRBJ1-3; 7 bases line up with TRBD1. The CDR3 extends over 18 amino acids. The V segment lost 3 bases and the J segment 0 bases; nucleotides outside the gene matches: 12. Germline V CDR1 and CDR2: SGDLS, YYNGEE. The CDR3, as DNA: TGTGCCAGCAGCGCCGGGACAGCATCTTTTCCCTCTGGAAACACCATATATTTT. Translated, it gives CASSAGTASFPSGNTIYF. The variable domain in full, completed from reference TRBV9 and TRBJ1-3, reads DSGVTQTPKHLITATGQRVTLRCSPRSGDLSVYWYQQSLDQGLQFLIQYYNGEERAKGNILERFSAQQFPDLHSELNLSSLELGDSALYFCASSAGTASFPSGNTIYFGEGSWLTVV.

This rearrangement joins TRBV29-1 to TRBJ2-2, with 7 nucleotides matching TRBD2. Germline CDR1 is SQVTM and CDR2 is ANQGSEA. V shed 3 bases and J 0 bases; nucleotides not matched to a gene: 7. The CDR3 contains 16 residues. CDR3 protein: CSVDSAGATNTGELFF. The CDR3 DNA is TGCAGCGTTGATTCGGCGGGAGCTACGAACACCGGGGAGCTGTTTTTT.

The chain couples TRBV19 to TRBJ1-2; possibly TRBD1 for D (5 bases). V was shortened by 4 bases and J by 5 bases, with 11 bases between the two germline ends. The V gene's germline CDR1 is LNHDA and CDR2 SQIVND (reference sequence). The CDR3 is 13 residues long. CDR3 sequence reads: CASSTTGFYGYTF. DNA of the CDR3: TGTGCCAGTAGTACTACAGGATTTTATGGCTACACCTTC.

This clone occurred a few times. Mismatch with germline at one junction end may stem from a read error. The genes are TRBV5-1 and TRBJ1-4, with D perhaps matching TRBD1 (5 bases). The CDR3 runs to 16 residues. Germline V gene sequence: CDR1 SGHRS, CDR2 YFSETQ. The DNA of the CDR3 is TGCGCCAGCAGCTTGGCCGCGGGGCCCACTAGTGAAAAACTGTTTTTT. Encoded protein: CASSLAAGPTSEKLFF.

J is TRBJ2-1 and V is TRBV5-1, with 9 positions matching TRBD2. The CDR3 loop spans 19 amino acids. V was pared by 1 base and J by 5 bases, with 16 bases of the junction left unmatched. Germline V lookup: CDR1 SGHRS, CDR2 YFSETQ. The CDR3 spells CASSLYFLAGGLMDNEQFF. In nucleotides, the CDR3 is TGCGCCAGCAGCTTGTATTTCTTGGCGGGAGGGCTTATGGACAATGAGCAGTTCTTC.

This clone has a handful of counts. The rearrangement links TRBV27 to TRBJ2-7; TRBD1 aligns across 9 bases. V shed 7 bases, J shed 5 bases, and the junction held 3 bases outside the gene matches. Germline V gives CDR1 MNHEY, CDR2 SMNVEV (reference sequence). CDR3 length: 12 amino acids. CDR3 DNA sequence: TGTGCCAGCAAGGACAGGGGCAACGAGCAGTACTTC. This translates into CASKDRGNEQYF.

The chain is built from TRBV5-8 and TRBJ2-5; 7 positions agree with TRBD2. The CDR3 runs 16 residues. Germline CDR1 SGHTS, CDR2 YDEGEE. The junction had 7 bases not matched to a gene; V was cut back by 0 bases and J by 2 bases. This CDR3 reads CASSLGLGGQQETQYF. For the CDR3, the DNA is TGTGCCAGCAGCTTGGGGTTGGGAGGGCAACAAGAGACCCAGTACTTC.

The chain has TRBV7-2 and TRBJ1-4; 7 bases fit TRBD1. The CDR3 sequence is 16 residues long. Trimming took 4 bases from V and 3 from J; bases not matched to a gene: 8. In germline, CDR1 is SGHTA, CDR2 FQGNSA. In DNA, the CDR3 is TGTGCCAGCAGCTCTACGACAGGGTTTGCTAATGAAAAACTGTTTTTT. This translates into CASSSTTGFANEKLFF.

This clone was detected only a few times. This chain joins TRBV7-6 and TRBJ1-4, with D unresolved. The CDR3 contains 17 residues. Trimming removed 2 bases at V and 6 bases at J, with 19 bases between. CDR1 is SGHVS, CDR2 FNYEAQ, per germline. The CDR3, as DNA: TGTGCCAGCAGCTTAAATCCCCCCACCCTGGGAGATGAAAAACTGTTTTTT. Encoded protein: CASSLNPPTLGDEKLFF.

This clone showed up just a few times. The V and J genes are TRBV9 and TRBJ2-7; D perhaps matches TRBD1 (6 bases). The germline CDR1 and CDR2 sequences are SGDLS and YYNGEE. V was cut by 4 bases and J by 6 bases, with 17 bases left in between. The CDR3 is 14 residues long. CDR3 amino acids: CASSFHPQGGEQYF. Written as DNA, the CDR3 is TGTGCCAGCAGCTTCCACCCACAGGGTGGCGAGCAGTACTTC.

This clone was seen more than once but under ten times. V gene TRBV4-1 combines with J gene TRBJ2-5, with TRBD1 identical over 10 bases. The CDR3 covers 17 residues. Per the germline V gene, CDR1 is MGHRA and CDR2 is YSYEKL. V lost 2 bases, J lost 5 bases, and 11 bases stayed unmatched. DNA for the CDR3: TGCGCCAGCAGCCAATCAACCCCCGGACAGGGGGGGGAGACCCAGTACTTC. This gives the protein CASSQSTPGQGGETQYF.

This CDR3 reads CASSLARNLYDRAEAFF. The CDR3 coding sequence is TGCGCCAGCAGCTTGGCTAGAAACCTCTACGACAGGGCTGAAGCTTTCTTT. The rearrangement links TRBV5-1 to TRBJ1-1, with 7 bases aligning to TRBD1. V lost 0 bases to trimming and J lost 6 bases; unmatched junction nucleotides: 14. The CDR3 is made up of 17 amino acids. Germline V gives CDR1 SGHRS, CDR2 YFSETQ.

The chain carries TRBV5-4 and TRBJ2-7; D may be TRBD1 (5 bases). The germline CDR1 and CDR2 sequences are SGHNT and YYREEE (reference sequence). The V end lost 0 bases, the J end lost 2 bases, and 9 bases lay between the germline ends. The CDR3 sequence is 14 residues long. CDR3 residues: CASSLGDRTYEQYF. The CDR3 nucleotides read TGTGCCAGCAGCTTGGGTGACAGAACCTACGAGCAGTACTTC.